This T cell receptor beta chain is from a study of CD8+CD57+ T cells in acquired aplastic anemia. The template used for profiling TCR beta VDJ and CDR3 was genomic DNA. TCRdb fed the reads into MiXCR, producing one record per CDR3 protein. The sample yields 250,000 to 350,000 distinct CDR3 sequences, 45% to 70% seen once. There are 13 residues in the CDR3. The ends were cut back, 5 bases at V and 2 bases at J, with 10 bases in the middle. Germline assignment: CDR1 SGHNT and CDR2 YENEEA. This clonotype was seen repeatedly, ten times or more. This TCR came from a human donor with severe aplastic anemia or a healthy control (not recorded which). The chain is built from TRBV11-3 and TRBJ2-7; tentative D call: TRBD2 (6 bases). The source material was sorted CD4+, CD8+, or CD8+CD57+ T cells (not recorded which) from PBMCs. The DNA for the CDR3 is TGTGCCAGCAGCCGGGGGATCGCCTACGAGCAGTACTTC. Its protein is CASSRGIAYEQYF.